This entry is about one T cell receptor (beta chain). Looked up from germline, CDR1 is MGHRA and CDR2 is YSYEKL. The V end was cut by 0 bases, the J end by 4 bases, with 12 bases between. CDR3 length equals 15 residues. This sample was taken from a study of graft-versus-host responses after intestinal transplantation. Some clones are missing from TCRdb's copy, which holds only in-frame ones; the method was immunoSEQ multiplex PCR. The sample includes almost 20,000 clones, more than 75% of them seen just once. The chain has TRBV4-1 and TRBJ2-5, with a tentative D call TRBD2 (7 bases). The receptor was isolated from a human patient who received an intestinal transplant, so some T cells may come from the graft donor. This specimen was PBMCs, taken roughly 32 weeks after intestinal transplant. In DNA, the CDR3 is TGCGCCAGCAGCCAAGATTCGGGGGGCAGAGAGACCCAGTACTTC. Translating it yields CASSQDSGGRETQYF.